This is a list of T cell receptor beta chains from one sample in a study of regulatory T cells in long-lasting Graves disease. Using its own MiXCR run on the multiplex PCR reads, TCRdb lists one record per CDR3 protein. There are over 300,000 distinct CDR3 sequences in the sample; around 20% occur only once, and about 29% lies in the top ten. Material: peripheral blood mononuclear cells (PBMCs), obtained when the disease was refractory, from a patient treated with antithyroid drugs. The receptors come from a female donor with Graves disease. Both conserved end residues are trimmed from each CDR3. Each record gives: clone size, CDR3 length, V gene, CDR3 protein. Clone size, where shown, is once, few, many, or a class for clones that have expanded.

abundance: -
len: 11
v_gene: TRBV4-1
CDR3aa: ASSQFVRTEAF

abundance: many
len: 10
v_gene: TRBV18
CDR3aa: ASSLDAYEQY

abundance: -
len: 13
v_gene: TRBV11-2
CDR3aa: ASSPHSGGGSPLH

abundance: many
len: 13
v_gene: TRBV5-1
CDR3aa: ASSFGGRPTEPQH

abundance: many
len: 11
v_gene: TRBV3-1
CDR3aa: ASRRAGEETQY

abundance: few
len: 13
v_gene: TRBV7-2
CDR3aa: ASSIRGPGDNEQF

abundance: -
len: 10
v_gene: TRBV18
CDR3aa: ASSYGQDGHT

abundance: many
len: 10
v_gene: TRBV6-5
CDR3aa: ASSYRYQPQH

abundance: few
len: 12
v_gene: TRBV12-5
CDR3aa: ATGQGSSGNTIY

abundance: few
len: 13
v_gene: TRBV6-1
CDR3aa: ASSEFSTGAVEQY

abundance: many
len: 12
v_gene: TRBV7-2
CDR3aa: ASSLGGPNQPQH

abundance: many
len: 12
v_gene: TRBV2
CDR3aa: ASSGTGNTGELF

abundance: -
len: 14
v_gene: TRBV10-3
CDR3aa: AISYRVQGPSTEAF